The clone carrying this T cell receptor beta chain showed up just a few times. The data were taken from a study of blood T cell repertoires in COVID-19. Across the study: Sample material is recorded as cDNA or gDNA derived from T cells, B-cell-depleted T cells, or PBMCs.

Germline CDR1 and CDR2: MNHNY and SVGAGI (reference sequence). Between the trimmed V and J ends, which lost 2 bases and 2 bases, there was a span of 10 bases. This CDR3 region has 15 residues. Libraries were prepared by immunoSEQ multiplex PCR; TCRdb keeps only in-frame clonotypes and omits some of them. Of about 120,000 clones listed, around nine tenths were seen once; the top ten hold about an eighth. Sequencing was carried out using peripheral blood. The chain employs TRBV6-6 and TRBJ1-3; maybe TRBD1 (6 bases). This receptor was identified in a woman in her 70s with COVID-19, enrolled during active disease. The CDR3 is CASSYLDSPGNTIYF. CDR3 nucleotides: TGTGCCAGCAGTTACCTGGACAGCCCTGGAAACACCATATATTTT.